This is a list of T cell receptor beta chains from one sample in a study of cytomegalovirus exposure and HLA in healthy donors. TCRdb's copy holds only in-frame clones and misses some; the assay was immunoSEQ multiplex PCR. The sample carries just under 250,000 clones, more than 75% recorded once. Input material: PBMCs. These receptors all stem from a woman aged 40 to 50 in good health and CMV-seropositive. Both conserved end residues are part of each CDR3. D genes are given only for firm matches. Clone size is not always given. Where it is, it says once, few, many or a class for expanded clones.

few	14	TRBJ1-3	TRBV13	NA	TGTGCCAGCAGCCGCGGGCAGTCTGGAAACACCATATATTTT	CASSRGQSGNTIYF
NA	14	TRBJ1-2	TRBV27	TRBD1	TGTGCCAGCAGTTTCAGGGGGCGTAACTATGGCTACACCTTC	CASSFRGRNYGYTF
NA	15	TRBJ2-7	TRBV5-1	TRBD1	TGCGCCAGCAGCCCGGGGGGGACAGGGGCCTACGAGCAGTACTTC	CASSPGGTGAYEQYF
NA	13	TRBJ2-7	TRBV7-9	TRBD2	TGTGCCAGCAGCTTTGGCGGGAGTTACGAGCAGTACTTC	CASSFGGSYEQYF
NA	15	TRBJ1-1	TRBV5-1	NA	TGCGCCAGCAGCTCCAACGTGGGGGGGAACACTGAAGCTTTCTTT	CASSSNVGGNTEAFF
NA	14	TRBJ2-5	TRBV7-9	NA	TGTGCCAGCAGCTTAGGCGGATTCCAAGAGACCCAGTACTTC	CASSLGGFQETQYF
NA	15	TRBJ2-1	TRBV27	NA	TGTGCCAGCAGGACGACAGGCCAATCCTACAATGAGCAGTTCTTC	CASRTTGQSYNEQFF
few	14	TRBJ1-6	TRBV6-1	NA	TGTGCCAGCATGGGGGGGCAATGGGATTCACCCCTCCACTTT	CASMGGQWDSPLHF
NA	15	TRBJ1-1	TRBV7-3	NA	TGTGCCAGCAGCCCCTACAGGGTAAGGAACACTGAAGCTTTCTTT	CASSPYRVRNTEAFF
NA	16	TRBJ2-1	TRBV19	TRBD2	TGTGCCAGTAGTATAGGCCCCCAGCGGGAGTACAATGAGCAGTTCTTC	CASSIGPQREYNEQFF
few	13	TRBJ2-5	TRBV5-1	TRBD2	TGCGCCAGCAGCCCAGGGACTAAAGAGACCCAGTACTTC	CASSPGTKETQYF
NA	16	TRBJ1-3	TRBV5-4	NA	TGTGCCAGCAGCCCCGATTGGACAGCGTCTGGAAACACCATATATTTT	CASSPDWTASGNTIYF
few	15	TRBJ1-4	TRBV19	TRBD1	TGTGCCAGTAGTTCGTACAGGGGCGCTAATGAAAAACTGTTTTTT	CASSSYRGANEKLFF
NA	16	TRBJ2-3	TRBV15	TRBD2	TGTGCCACCAGCAGAGTGGGCCTAGCGGGAGTAGATACGCAGTATTTT	CATSRVGLAGVDTQYF
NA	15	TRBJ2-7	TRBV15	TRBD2	TGTGCCACCAGCAGAGCTGGGACTACCTCCTACGAGCAGTACTTC	CATSRAGTTSYEQYF
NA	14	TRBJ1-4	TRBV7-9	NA	TGTGCCAGCAGCTACAGGGCCACTAATGAAAAACTGTTTTTT	CASSYRATNEKLFF
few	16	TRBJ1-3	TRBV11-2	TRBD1	TGTGCCAGCAGCTCTACCCGGACAGGGGCTGGAAACACCATATATTTT	CASSSTRTGAGNTIYF
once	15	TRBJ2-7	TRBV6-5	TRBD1	TGTGCCAGCAGTTTTCGCGGACAGGGGGCGGGAGAGCAGTACTTC	CASSFRGQGAGEQYF
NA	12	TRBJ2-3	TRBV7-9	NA	TGTGCCAGCAGCTTGGGCGCCACTACGCAGTATTTT	CASSLGATTQYF
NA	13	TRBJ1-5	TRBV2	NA	TGTGCCAGCAGCGGACAGAGCTACCAGCCCCAGCATTTT	CASSGQSYQPQHF
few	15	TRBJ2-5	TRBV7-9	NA	TGTTCCAGCAGCTCCTGGGGCCAGGGGCCAGAGACCCAGTACTTC	CSSSSWGQGPETQYF
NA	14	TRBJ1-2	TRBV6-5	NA	TGTGCCAGCAGCAAAACCGACAGGAACTATGGCTACACCTTC	CASSKTDRNYGYTF
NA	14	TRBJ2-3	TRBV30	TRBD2	TGTGCCTGGAGTGGGGGGGGAGGCACAGATACGCAGTATTTT	CAWSGGGGTDTQYF
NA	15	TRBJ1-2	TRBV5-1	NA	TGCGCCAGCAGCTCCTCGACAGGCCCTAACTATGGCTACACCTTC	CASSSSTGPNYGYTF
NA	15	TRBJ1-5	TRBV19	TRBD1	TGTGCCAGTAGTTTGGGACAGGGACTATATCAGCCCCAGCATTTT	CASSLGQGLYQPQHF
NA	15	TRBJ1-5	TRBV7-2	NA	TGTGCCAGCACCTCCGGCGGGTCCCCAAATCAGCCCCAGCATTTT	CASTSGGSPNQPQHF
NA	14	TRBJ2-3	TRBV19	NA	TGTGCCAGTAGTATTGGACTTCGGGGAGATACGCAGTATTTT	CASSIGLRGDTQYF
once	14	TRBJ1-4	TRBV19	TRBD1	TGTGCCAGTAGCCCGGGACAGGTTCGCGAAAAACTGTTTTTT	CASSPGQVREKLFF
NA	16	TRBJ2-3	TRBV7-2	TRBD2	TGTGCCAGCAGCTTAGAGGGAGCGGGAATCACAGATACGCAGTATTTT	CASSLEGAGITDTQYF
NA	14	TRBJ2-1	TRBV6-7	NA	TGTGCCAGCAGTCCCGAGAGGGAATACAATGAGCAGTTCTTC	CASSPEREYNEQFF
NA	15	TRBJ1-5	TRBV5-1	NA	TGCGCCAGCAGCTTGGGACCAGGGTCGGGTCAGCCCCAGCATTTT	CASSLGPGSGQPQHF
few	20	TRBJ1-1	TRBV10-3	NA	TGTGCCATCACCCTTAGGGCTTGGACAGCCAATGAAGGTCTGAACACTGAAGCTTTCTTT	CAITLRAWTANEGLNTEAFF
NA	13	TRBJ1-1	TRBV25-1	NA	TGTGCCAGCAGAGGGGTTGGGGACACTGAAGCTTTCTTT	CASRGVGDTEAFF
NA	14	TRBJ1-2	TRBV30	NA	TGTGCCTGGAAAGAACCAGTTTTTAACTATGGCTACACCTTC	CAWKEPVFNYGYTF
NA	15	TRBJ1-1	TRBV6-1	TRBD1	TGTGCCAGCAGTGCATATGACAGGGGGCAAACTGAAGCTTTCTTT	CASSAYDRGQTEAFF
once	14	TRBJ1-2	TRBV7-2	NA	TGTGCCAGCAGCTTAGACCAGGGGCTTGGGGGCTACACCTTC	CASSLDQGLGGYTF
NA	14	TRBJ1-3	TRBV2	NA	TGTGCCAGCAGTGCCCAGGGTTCTGGAAACACCATATATTTT	CASSAQGSGNTIYF
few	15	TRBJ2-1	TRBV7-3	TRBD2	TGTGCCAGCAGCTTACGGCTAGCGGGCCCCAATGAGCAGTTCTTC	CASSLRLAGPNEQFF
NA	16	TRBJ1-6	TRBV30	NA	TGTGCCTGGAGTGTTGCAGGGCAGATCTATAATTCACCCCTCCACTTT	CAWSVAGQIYNSPLHF
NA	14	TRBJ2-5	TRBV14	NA	TGTGCCAGCAGCCAATTGACAGGGGAGGGGACCCAGTACTTC	CASSQLTGEGTQYF
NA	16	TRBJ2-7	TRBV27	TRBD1	TGTGCCAGCAAGACCCGTGGGACAGGGGAGGCCTACGAGCAGTACTTC	CASKTRGTGEAYEQYF
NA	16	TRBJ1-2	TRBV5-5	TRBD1	TGTGCCAGCAGCTTCCACGGAGGGACAGCACAATATGGCTACACCTTC	CASSFHGGTAQYGYTF
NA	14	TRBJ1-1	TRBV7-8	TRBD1	TGTGCCAGCAGTTACACTACAGGGGGCACTGAAGCTTTCTTT	CASSYTTGGTEAFF
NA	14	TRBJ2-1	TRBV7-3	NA	TGTGCCAGCAGCTTAGAAGCCACCTACAATGAGCAGTTCTTC	CASSLEATYNEQFF
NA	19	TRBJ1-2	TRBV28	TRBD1	TGTGCCAGCAGTTTAGTTATCCTTCGGGACAGCTTCTTCCTTTATGGCTACACCTTC	CASSLVILRDSFFLYGYTF
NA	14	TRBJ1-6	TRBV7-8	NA	TGTGCCAGCAGCTTATCGGCAGGGAGGCCACCCCTCCACTTT	CASSLSAGRPPLHF